This entry concerns a single T cell receptor beta chain. This entry comes from a study of T cell responses to AZD1222 COVID-19 vaccine. CDR1 and CDR2 (germline): SGHTA, FQGTGA. The CDR3 is made up of 13 amino acids. The V segment lost 6 bases and the J segment 1 base; nucleotides outside the gene matches: 2. Measured with immunoSEQ multiplex PCR; TCRdb has only the in-frame clones, and not every one. The table includes about 120,000 clones, 75% to 90% detected once. This specimen was peripheral blood, taken on day 0 of MenACWY control vaccination. The chain joins TRBV7-3 to TRBJ1-1, with 7 nucleotides matching TRBD1. This clonotype was sampled from an adult in good health. The CDR3 region has the DNA TGTGCCAGCAGACAGGGGAGGAACACTGAAGCTTTCTTT. Its translation: CASRQGRNTEAFF.